These 31 T cell receptor beta chains were all obtained from the same sample, sequenced in a study of blood T cell repertoires in COVID-19. Measured with immunoSEQ multiplex PCR; TCRdb has only the in-frame clones, and not every one. The repertoire holds about 220,000 clones, with almost 90% as singletons. The sample taken for sequencing was PBMCs or T cells enriched from blood (not recorded which). The origin of the receptors is a man between 25 and 39 years old who had been exposed to COVID-19.

The rearrangement links TRBV3-1 (or the pseudogene TRBV3-2) to TRBJ2-3; TRBD2 might be the D (5 bases). The germline gives CDR1 LGHDT, CDR2 YNNKEL (reference sequence). The CDR3 length is 14 residues. The germline V and J ends were trimmed by 2 bases and 3 bases, with 9 bases remaining between them. CDR3 sequence (DNA): TGTGCCAGCAGCCAACCCGGGGTAACAGATACGCAGTATTTT. Encoded protein: CASSQPGVTDTQYF.

On this clone: A junction boundary mismatches the germline segment, possibly from a read error. The rearrangement links TRBV6-1 to TRBJ2-7, with 9 bases aligning to TRBD1. Germline CDR1 MNHNS, CDR2 SASEGT. The CDR3 loop spans 17 amino acids. The CDR3 nucleotides are TGTGCCAGCAGCGAAGGGGGACCGAGACAGGGGGCCTACGAGCAGTACTTC. Translation gives CASSEGGPRQGAYEQYF.

This clone was counted at least ten times. The V call is TRBV3-1 (or the pseudogene TRBV3-2), the J call TRBJ2-3, with 8 bases aligning to TRBD1. V trimming: 1 base; J trimming: 1 base; junction bases outside the gene matches: 7. The CDR3 totals 17 residues. The germline CDR1 and CDR2 sequences are LGHDT and YNNKEL (reference sequence). In nucleotides, the CDR3 is TGTGCCAGCAGCCAAGGCCCGACAGGGGCCGGCACAGATACGCAGTATTTT. It yields the protein CASSQGPTGAGTDTQYF.

The CDR3 reads CEHGTGRDQPQHF. In DNA form, the CDR3 reads TGCGAACACGGGACAGGGAGGGATCAGCCCCAGCATTTT. The chain is built from TRBV29-1 and TRBJ1-5, with TRBD1 matching 9 bases. Germline values: CDR1 SQVTM, CDR2 ANQGSEA. This CDR3 region has 13 residues.

In its sample, this clone was seen once. V and J are TRBV6-1 and TRBJ2-1; 11 nucleotides match TRBD1. Germline loops: CDR1 MNHNS, CDR2 SASEGT. V lost 3 bases to trimming and J lost 6 bases; unmatched junction nucleotides: 4. This CDR3 is built from 15 residues. The CDR3 nucleotides are TGTGCCAGCAGTGACCGGGACAGGGGGGTCAATGAGCAGTTCTTC. Translated: CASSDRDRGVNEQFF.

The rearrangement joins TRBV7-3 to TRBJ2-2; 7 bases are a match to TRBD2. This CDR3 is 17 amino acids long. J gave up 6 bases and V 2 bases, and 12 bases lay outside the gene matches. The germline gives CDR1 SGHTA, CDR2 FQGTGA. CDR3 coding DNA: TGTGCCAGCAGCTTACTCGGCTCGGGGGGAGGCCCCGGGGAGCTGTTTTTT. Translating it yields CASSLLGSGGGPGELFF.

Only a few counts were recorded for this clone. The genes are TRBV27 and TRBJ2-1; TRBD2 agrees at 10 bases. Germline V CDR1 and CDR2: MNHEY, SMNVEV (reference sequence). Trimming cost V 3 bases and J 7 bases; bases outside gene matches: 9. The CDR3 sequence is 16 residues long. The CDR3 is CASSFTPSGGGNEQFF. The CDR3 region has the DNA TGTGCCAGCAGTTTTACCCCTAGCGGGGGTGGGAATGAGCAGTTCTTC.

The chain recombines TRBV4-2 with TRBJ1-3; maybe TRBD1 (6 bases). This CDR3 is 16 amino acids long. Trimming shortened V by 4 bases and J by 4 bases, and 17 bases separated the two germline ends. Per the germline V gene, CDR1 is LGHNA and CDR2 is YNFKEQ. The CDR3 region has the DNA TGTGCCAGCAGCCTACGGACAGCAACAGGGGGAAACACCATATATTTT. Its protein product is CASSLRTATGGNTIYF.

The chain employs TRBV4-1 and TRBJ1-1; 9 bases line up with TRBD1. Trimming cost V 1 base and J 11 bases; bases outside gene matches: 2. Germline-derived CDR1 and CDR2 are MGHRA and YSYEKL. The CDR3 loop spans 12 amino acids. In DNA form, the CDR3 reads TGCGCCAGCAGCCAAGGGACAGGGGCCGCTTTCTTT. Translation: CASSQGTGAAFF.

This clone appeared a single time. The rearrangement links TRBV7-2 to TRBJ1-6; 7 bases fit TRBD1. V shed 5 bases and J 7 bases; nucleotides not matched to a gene: 11. From germline, CDR1 is SGHTA and CDR2 FQGNSA. The CDR3 sequence is 16 residues long. In DNA, the CDR3 is TGTGCCAGCAGCCCTTGGAAGGGGGCATGGAATTCACCCCTCCACTTT. Translating gives CASSPWKGAWNSPLHF.

The J gene is TRBJ2-3, the V gene TRBV9; 9 bases are shared with TRBD2. CDR1 and CDR2 from the germline V gene are SGDLS and YYNGEE. The CDR3 is made up of 15 amino acids. The trim removed 2 bases at V and 2 bases at J, leaving 3 bases unmatched. The CDR3 loop is CASSVSSGATDTQYF. The CDR3 DNA sequence: TGTGCCAGCAGCGTGTCTAGCGGGGCCACAGATACGCAGTATTTT. The full variable domain, its missing parts supplied by reference TRBV9 and TRBJ2-3, is DSGVTQTPKHLITATGQRVTLRCSPRSGDLSVYWYQQSLDQGLQFLIQYYNGEERAKGNILERFSAQQFPDLHSELNLSSLELGDSALYFCASSVSSGATDTQYFGPGTRLTVL.

J is TRBJ2-5 and V is TRBV6-4, with TRBD2 matching over 12 bases. The length of the CDR3 is 18 residues. V was pared by 5 bases and J by 1 base, with 11 bases of the junction left unmatched. CDR1 is MRHNA and CDR2 is SNTAGT in the germline V gene. CDR3 coding DNA: TGTGCCAGCAGTCCCTGGCGACTAGCGGGAGAGTCCCAAGAGACCCAGTACTTC. Encoded protein: CASSPWRLAGESQETQYF.

The rearrangement joins TRBV5-1 to TRBJ1-2; weak D call: TRBD1 (6 bases). The V end was cut by 7 bases, the J end by 1 base, with 14 bases between. Germline CDR1 SGHRS, CDR2 YFSETQ. This CDR3 contains 14 residues. DNA of the CDR3: TGCGCCAGCGGTCCAGGGGTGGGTAACTATGGCTACACCTTC. Its protein is CASGPGVGNYGYTF. Filled out from reference TRBV5-1 and TRBJ1-2, the complete variable domain reads KAGVTQTPRYLIKTRGQQVTLSCSPISGHRSVSWYQQTPGQGLQFLFEYFSETQRNKGNFPGRFSGRQFSNSRSEMNVSTLELGDSALYLCASGPGVGNYGYTFGSGTRLTVV.

V usage is TRBV7-2 and J usage is TRBJ2-3, with a possible D match to TRBD2 (5 bases). The germline V and J ends were trimmed by 5 bases and 6 bases, with 15 bases remaining between them. Germline assignment: CDR1 SGHTA and CDR2 FQGNSA. The length of the CDR3 is 14 residues. The CDR3 reads CASSPRGLRDTQYF. CDR3 sequence (DNA): TGTGCCAGCAGCCCCCGCGGACTGCGGGATACGCAGTATTTT.

The J gene is TRBJ1-1, the V gene TRBV6-5, with 9 bases that match TRBD1. The CDR3 runs to 14 residues. J gave up 5 bases and V 6 bases, and 7 bases lay outside the gene matches. CDR1 and CDR2 (germline): MNHEY, SVGAGI. The CDR3 DNA follows: TGTGCCAGCAGGACACAGGGGGCAAGTACTGAAGCTTTCTTT. It codes for CASRTQGASTEAFF.

The V gene is TRBV5-1, the J gene TRBJ2-1; D is perhaps TRBD1 (6 bases). The CDR3 spans 15 residues. The V end was cut by 0 bases, the J end by 10 bases, with 17 bases between. In germline, CDR1 is SGHRS, CDR2 YFSETQ. CDR3 DNA: TGCGCCAGCAGCTTGGGAGGGGACATAACTGTGGAGCAGTTCTTC. Protein: CASSLGGDITVEQFF. Drawing the rest from reference TRBV5-1 and TRBJ2-1, the complete variable domain is KAGVTQTPRYLIKTRGQQVTLSCSPISGHRSVSWYQQTPGQGLQFLFEYFSETQRNKGNFPGRFSGRQFSNSRSEMNVSTLELGDSALYLCASSLGGDITVEQFFGPGTRLTVL.

V is TRBV12-3 or TRBV12-4 and J is TRBJ2-7; D ambiguous. The ends were cut back, 6 bases at V and 1 base at J, with 7 bases in the middle. There are 12 residues in the CDR3. The CDR3 protein is CASSRFSYEQYF. The CDR3 DNA reads as TGTGCCAGCAGCAGATTTTCCTACGAGCAGTACTTC.

The chain combines TRBV19 with TRBJ1-4, with TRBD1 as a possible D gene (5 bases). Germline CDR1 and CDR2: LNHDA and SQIVND (reference sequence). This CDR3 is built from 15 residues. Between the trimmed V and J ends, which lost 4 bases and 3 bases, there was a span of 12 bases. In nucleotides, the CDR3 is TGTGCCAGTAGTACCCCCCGGGGGGCTAATGAAAAACTGTTTTTT. This codes for CASSTPRGANEKLFF.

The CDR3 nucleotides read TGCGCCAGCAGCCGCCCTGGAGGGGCAGGCACTGAAGCTTTCTTT. Its translation is CASSRPGGAGTEAFF. This chain joins TRBV4-1 and TRBJ1-1, with D possibly matching TRBD1 (5 bases). This CDR3 has 15 amino acids. Germline assignment: CDR1 MGHRA and CDR2 YSYEKL. V was trimmed by 4 bases and J by 4 bases, leaving 16 bases between them.

This clone has just one count. This chain joins TRBV30 and TRBJ1-5, with 10 bases fitting TRBD1. Germline lookup yields CDR1 GTSNPN and CDR2 SVGIG (reference sequence). The CDR3 consists of 14 residues. V was clipped by 5 bases and J by 7 bases; unmatched bases: 8. In DNA, the CDR3 is TGTGCCTGGGATGCTGGACAGGGGGACCAGCCCCAGCATTTT. Its translation is CAWDAGQGDQPQHF.

This clone was seen only once. V and J are TRBV19 and TRBJ1-1; 7 bases agree with TRBD1. The J segment lost 3 bases and the V segment lost 10 bases, leaving 8 bases of the junction unmatched. Germline V gene lookup returns CDR1 LNHDA and CDR2 SQIVND (reference sequence). The CDR3 consists of 13 residues. In DNA, the CDR3 is TGTGCCACCAGGATAGGGGGCCACACTGAAGCTTTCTTT. It specifies CATRIGGHTEAFF.

This chain links TRBV2 with TRBJ2-1; D remains unclear. This CDR3 region has 13 residues. V was shortened by 2 bases and J by 9 bases, with 11 bases between the two germline ends. CDR1 and CDR2 from the germline V gene are SNHLY and FYNNEI. CDR3 in DNA: TGTGCCAGCAGTGAACCGACCTGGGCTGAGCAGTTCTTC. The encoded protein is CASSEPTWAEQFF.

The chain links TRBV2 to TRBJ2-3; possible D gene TRBD2, 6 bases. The V and J ends lost 2 bases and 1 base respectively, with 16 bases between them. The CDR3 runs to 17 residues. CDR1 and CDR2 from the germline V gene are SNHLY and FYNNEI. The CDR3 is CASSEPDPGVGTDTQYF. The CDR3 DNA is TGTGCCAGCAGTGAACCGGACCCGGGGGTCGGCACAGATACGCAGTATTTT.

The chain uses TRBV4-1 and TRBJ1-1, with 9 bases matching TRBD1. J lost 0 bases, V lost 4 bases, and 6 bases had no gene match. The CDR3 contains 16 residues. Looked up from germline, CDR1 is MGHRA and CDR2 is YSYEKL. CDR3 coding DNA: TGCGCCAGCAGCCGGGGACAGGGAAGCCTGAACACTGAAGCTTTCTTT. As protein: CASSRGQGSLNTEAFF.

CDR3 in amino acids: CASSPSQETQYF. CDR3 nucleotides: TGTGCCAGCTCACCTAGCCAAGAGACCCAGTACTTC. The chain is built from TRBV18 and TRBJ2-5, with D unresolved. Deletions cut 3 bases from V and 1 base from J, with 3 bases between. The CDR3 is 12 amino acids. Germline V gene data show CDR1 as KGHSH and CDR2 as LQKENI.

In this sample, this clone turned up once. The same CDR3 can be traced to other DNA sequences in this sample. The CDR3 bases are TGCGCCAGCAGCTTGGGGCAAGGCGGCACTGAAGCTTTCTTT. Translation gives CASSLGQGGTEAFF. The chain combines TRBV5-1 with TRBJ1-1; D uncertain. V was clipped by 0 bases and J by 4 bases, with 10 bases between them. CDR3 length: 14 residues. The germline CDR1 and CDR2 sequences are SGHRS and YFSETQ.

The chain carries TRBV18 and TRBJ1-2; D is uncertain. The V end was cut by 6 bases, the J end by 3 bases, with 17 bases between. The CDR3 is 15 residues long. From germline, CDR1 is KGHSH and CDR2 LQKENI. The CDR3 is CASSPEGSRYYGYTF. CDR3 DNA sequence: TGTGCCAGCTCGCCCGAGGGATCCCGTTACTATGGCTACACCTTC.

This chain links TRBV7-6 with TRBJ1-4; D is possibly TRBD1 (5 bases). Trimming took off 2 bases at V and 6 bases at J, with 16 bases between the two ends. The CDR3 totals 16 residues. CDR1 SGHVS and CDR2 FNYEAQ come from the germline V gene. The CDR3 coding sequence is TGTGCCAGCAGCTTACAGGGTGGACCGACGGATGAAAAACTGTTTTTT. Amino acids: CASSLQGGPTDEKLFF. Drawing the rest from reference TRBV7-6 and TRBJ1-4, the complete variable domain is GAGVSQSPRYKVTKRGQDVALRCDPISGHVSLYWYRQALGQGPEFLTYFNYEAQQDKSGLPNDRFSAERPEGSISTLTIQRTEQRDSAMYRCASSLQGGPTDEKLFFGSGTQLSVL.

This clone came up once. The J gene is TRBJ1-1, the V gene TRBV4-1; 7 nucleotides line up with TRBD1. CDR3 size: 13 residues. From germline, CDR1 is MGHRA and CDR2 YSYEKL. The trim removed 0 bases at V and 10 bases at J, leaving 5 bases unmatched. CDR3 coding DNA: TGCGCCAGCAGCCAAGAAGGGGGCAGGCGAGCTTTCTTT. It is translated as CASSQEGGRRAFF.

V and J are TRBV5-6 and TRBJ2-3, with 9 bases matching TRBD2. V shed 3 bases and J 5 bases; nucleotides not matched to a gene: 4. Germline CDR1 reads SGHDT; CDR2 reads YYEEEE. The CDR3 extends over 14 amino acids. The CDR3 DNA reads TGTGCCAGCAGCTCCTTAGCGGGGGAAGATACGCAGTATTTT. Translated, it gives CASSSLAGEDTQYF.

The chain has TRBV6-5 and TRBJ1-2, with 7 bases fitting TRBD1. The CDR3 has 16 residues. V was pared by 2 bases and J by 3 bases, with 9 bases of the junction left unmatched. The germline CDR1 and CDR2 sequences are MNHEY and SVGAGI. CDR3 in amino acids: CASSYAPGQLYYGYTF. The CDR3 DNA follows: TGTGCCAGCAGTTACGCCCCGGGACAGCTCTACTATGGCTACACCTTC.